These 4 T cell receptor beta chains share one sample of origin, sequenced in a study of OX40 agonist ivuxolimab in advanced cancers. Measured with immunoSEQ multiplex PCR; TCRdb has only the in-frame clones, and not every one. The table includes under 100,000 clones, 85% to 90% detected once. The source was CD4+ or CD8+ T cells sorted from blood, collected in a trial of the OX40 agonist ivuxolimab. These receptor sequences come from an adult with an advanced solid tumor such as melanoma, head and neck, liver or kidney cancer.

The V gene is TRBV19, the J gene TRBJ2-2, with D maybe TRBD2 (6 bases). This CDR3 is built from 16 residues. V was shortened by 6 bases and J by 0 bases, with 14 bases between the two germline ends. Germline CDR1 is LNHDA and CDR2 is SQIVND (reference sequence). CDR3 residues: CASRRRDGTNTGELFF. The DNA for the CDR3 is TGTGCCAGTAGGCGGCGGGACGGGACGAACACCGGGGAGCTGTTTTTT.

This clone appeared once. In DNA, the CDR3 is TGCAGCGTTGAAAAGGGGATCAGGACCGGGGAGCTGTTTTTT. Its translation is CSVEKGIRTGELFF. The chain recombines TRBV29-1 with TRBJ2-2; a weak D match, TRBD1 (5 bases). This CDR3 has 14 amino acids. Trimming pared 2 bases from V and 5 bases from J, leaving 12 bases between. The germline CDR1 and CDR2 sequences are SQVTM and ANQGSEA.

A note on this clone: The DNA is omitted, as the CDR3 cannot be located on it reliably, and the CDR3 follows TCRdb's listing. CDR3 residues: CASSERWGTGSGYF. The chain links TRBV6-1 to TRBJ2-4. The CDR3 has 14 amino acids, counting both end residues. Germline-derived CDR1 and CDR2 are MNHNS and SASEGT.

CDR3 nucleotides: TGTGCCAGCTCACCAGGTGCAGGGTCCTTAGAGCAGTACTTC. Its protein is CASSPGAGSLEQYF. The V and J genes are TRBV18 and TRBJ2-7; D may be TRBD1 (5 bases). Germline assignment: CDR1 KGHSH and CDR2 LQKENI. V was cut by 2 bases and J by 7 bases, with 15 bases left in between. This CDR3 has 14 amino acids.